The rows below give T cell receptor beta chains drawn from one sample of a study of shared T cell receptors in the human thymus. The table came from immunoSEQ multiplex PCR; TCRdb's copy has only in-frame clones and leaves some out. Of 720,000 or so clones in the sample, approximately 83% were seen once. This same sample was also taken into another study, of human thymus T cells.

Sequencing input: thymocytes. The receptors here all came from a girl under three years old with a congenital heart defect. Each CDR3 is given with its conserved first and last residue. Fields, in order: D gene, clone size, V gene, J gene, CDR3 DNA, CDR3 protein. The D gene is left open where the match is weak. A row's size may be missing; if present it is once, few, many or a size class.

D: TRBD1; size: .; V: TRBV27; J: TRBJ1-2; DNA: TGTGCCAGCAGCTTGGGACAGGGCAATGGCTACACCTTC; CDR3: CASSLGQGNGYTF
D: TRBD1; size: .; V: TRBV10-3; J: TRBJ1-2; DNA: TGTGCCATCAACACCCAGGGGGCGTTTGGCTACACCTTC; CDR3: CAINTQGAFGYTF
D: .; size: .; V: TRBV21-1; J: TRBJ2-1; DNA: TGTGCCAGCAGCCGTCCCGGGACAGGGATGGTCTACAATGAGCAGTTCTTC; CDR3: CASSRPGTGMVYNEQFF
D: .; size: .; V: TRBV19; J: TRBJ2-3; DNA: TGTGCCAGTAGCATAGGGCCGGGACACCCCACAGATACGCAGTATTTT; CDR3: CASSIGPGHPTDTQYF
D: TRBD1; size: .; V: TRBV29-1; J: TRBJ1-4; DNA: TGCAGCGTTGGACAGGGGCTAGAAAAACTGTTTTTT; CDR3: CSVGQGLEKLFF
D: TRBD1; size: few; V: TRBV7-9; J: TRBJ1-3; DNA: TGTGCCAGCAGCTCGGACAGGGTGGCTTCTGGAAACACCATATATTTT; CDR3: CASSSDRVASGNTIYF
D: .; size: few; V: TRBV6-1; J: TRBJ2-1; DNA: TGTGCCAGCAGTGAAGGGCTCCGGGTGGAGGTCTTC; CDR3: CASSEGLRVEVF
D: .; size: few; V: TRBV30; J: TRBJ1-6; DNA: TGTGCCTGCCTTCCAGACAGGTCCACCCGGTATGATCATAATTCACCCCTCCACTTT; CDR3: CACLPDRSTRYDHNSPLHF
D: TRBD2; size: .; V: TRBV2; J: TRBJ2-3; DNA: TGTGCCAGCAGTGGGACTAGCGGGGGCTCCACAGATACGCAGTATTTT; CDR3: CASSGTSGGSTDTQYF
D: .; size: .; V: TRBV27; J: TRBJ2-6; DNA: TGTGCCAGCAGTTTAGGACTGCGCTCTGGGGCCAACGTCCTGACTTTC; CDR3: CASSLGLRSGANVLTF
D: .; size: .; V: TRBV5-6; J: TRBJ1-1; DNA: TGTGCCAGCAGCTTGACGGCGGTTATGAACACTGAAGCTTTCTTT; CDR3: CASSLTAVMNTEAFF
D: .; size: .; V: TRBV2; J: TRBJ2-7; DNA: TGTGCCAGCAGTGAAGCGCGACATCAGAGCTCCTACGAGCAGTACTTC; CDR3: CASSEARHQSSYEQYF
D: .; size: .; V: TRBV27; J: TRBJ2-5; DNA: TGTGCCAGCAGTTTAACTCCCGGGAGAGGCCCGGTGAAAGAGACCCAGTACTTC; CDR3: CASSLTPGRGPVKETQYF
D: TRBD1; size: .; V: TRBV7-9; J: TRBJ1-2; DNA: TGTGCCAGCAGCCCCAACAGGGGGCCATCATCACTTTATGGCTACACCTTC; CDR3: CASSPNRGPSSLYGYTF
D: .; size: .; V: TRBV9; J: TRBJ1-2; DNA: TGTGCCAGCAGCCCGCTGGGGGGTGGGCTAAACTATGGCTACACCTTC; CDR3: CASSPLGGGLNYGYTF
D: .; size: few; V: TRBV6-1; J: TRBJ2-5; DNA: TGTGCCAGCAGTGAAGGCAACAGCCAAGAGACCCAGTACTTC; CDR3: CASSEGNSQETQYF
D: .; size: .; V: TRBV9; J: TRBJ2-1; DNA: TGTGCCAGCAGCGTAGAGTTTCGACCGACTAGAGCCAATGAGCAGTTCTTC; CDR3: CASSVEFRPTRANEQFF
D: .; size: .; V: TRBV27; J: TRBJ2-2; DNA: TGTGCCAGCAGTTTCCTTGGACAGCCGCCGAACACCGGGGAGCTGTTTTTT; CDR3: CASSFLGQPPNTGELFF
D: TRBD1; size: .; V: TRBV6-1; J: TRBJ1-6; DNA: TGTGCCAGCAGTGAAGGGGTAGGGGACAGGGGTTATTCACCCCTCCACTTT; CDR3: CASSEGVGDRGYSPLHF
D: .; size: .; V: TRBV7-8; J: TRBJ2-1; DNA: TGTGCCAGCAGCCGAGTACGGGGGTCTCAGAATGAGCAGTTCTTC; CDR3: CASSRVRGSQNEQFF
D: TRBD1; size: .; V: TRBV6-5; J: TRBJ2-7; DNA: TGTGCCAGCAGTTACCGGGACAGGGCTGAATACGAGCAGTACTTC; CDR3: CASSYRDRAEYEQYF
D: .; size: .; V: TRBV2; J: TRBJ1-5; DNA: TGTGCCAGCAGTCGGGGAGGGGTGGATCATCAGCCCCAGCATTTT; CDR3: CASSRGGVDHQPQHF
D: TRBD1; size: .; V: TRBV6-5; J: TRBJ1-1; DNA: TGTGCCAGCAGTATCCACAGGGGAAGGAACACTGAAGCTTTCTTT; CDR3: CASSIHRGRNTEAFF